This T cell receptor beta chain was documented in a study of blood T cell repertoires in COVID-19. Study at large: T cells, B-cell-depleted T cells, or PBMCs supplied cDNA or gDNA.

From germline, CDR1 is DFQATT and CDR2 SNEGSKA (reference sequence). V lost 3 bases to trimming and J lost 5 bases; unmatched junction nucleotides: 14. The CDR3 extends over 16 amino acids. Sequenced by immunoSEQ multiplex PCR; TCRdb stores in-frame clones only, minus some. The data contain fewer than 300,000 clones, approximately 84% of them singletons. This clonotype was obtained from a human donor with COVID-19, enrolled during active disease. The donor label of this sample is uncertain. Sequenced input: peripheral blood. The rearrangement joins TRBV20-1 to TRBJ2-7, with TRBD2 matching 9 bases. The CDR3 DNA reads TGCAGTGCTAGTACTTCCGCAGGACAGCGGGGGGACGAGCAGTACTTC. It codes for CSASTSAGQRGDEQYF.